These T cell receptor beta chains were read from a single sample in a study of blood T cells in healthy people across ages. MiXCR, run by TCRdb on the 5' RACE reads, gives a single entry per CDR3 protein. This repertoire shows around 800,000 distinct CDR3 sequences, about a quarter found once; its top ten account for about 3%. This sample also belongs to another study, concerning T cells of mothers and their children.

The sequencing sample was made of blood. The receptors originated from a boy aged 5-17 years in good health. The CDR3 runs from the conserved cysteine through the conserved F or W. The order of the fields is CDR3 protein, CDR3 DNA, J gene, V gene, CDR3 length, D gene, clone size. A D gene is named only where the DNA matches it firmly. Expanded clones get a size class; other rows say once, few or many, or leave the size out.

CDR3aa: CASSGTGSTGELFF
CDR3nt: TGTGCCAGCAGTGGGACAGGGAGCACCGGGGAGCTGTTTTTT
j_gene: TRBJ2-2
v_gene: TRBV6-1
len: 14
d_gene: TRBD1
abundance: few

CDR3aa: CASSPGSGNTQYF
CDR3nt: TGTGCCAGCAGCCCCGGGAGCGGAAATACGCAGTATTTT
j_gene: TRBJ2-3
v_gene: TRBV14
len: 13
d_gene: NA
abundance: few

CDR3aa: CASRSLGAREPNARFF
CDR3nt: TGTGCCAGCAGGTCGCTCGGCGCGAGGGAGCCAAACGCACGGTTCTTC
j_gene: TRBJ2-1
v_gene: TRBV11-2
len: 16
d_gene: NA
abundance: NA

CDR3aa: CASNDGVAGELFF
CDR3nt: TGTGCCAGCAACGATGGAGTGGCCGGGGAGCTGTTTTTT
j_gene: TRBJ2-2
v_gene: TRBV25-1
len: 13
d_gene: NA
abundance: once

CDR3aa: CASSTGGGTEAFF
CDR3nt: TGTGCCAGCAGTACAGGCGGGGGCACTGAAGCTTTCTTT
j_gene: TRBJ1-1
v_gene: TRBV6-6
len: 13
d_gene: NA
abundance: few

CDR3aa: CASSLTGAGISGANVLTF
CDR3nt: TGTGCCAGCAGCTTAACAGGTGCCGGGATCTCTGGGGCCAACGTCCTGACTTTC
j_gene: TRBJ2-6
v_gene: TRBV7-3
len: 18
d_gene: NA
abundance: few

CDR3aa: CASSRNGQQETQYF
CDR3nt: TGTGCCAGCTCACGAAATGGACAGCAAGAGACCCAGTACTTC
j_gene: TRBJ2-5
v_gene: TRBV18
len: 14
d_gene: NA
abundance: few

CDR3aa: CSVASLSESTDTQYF
CDR3nt: TGCAGCGTTGCTAGTCTTAGCGAGAGCACAGATACGCAGTATTTT
j_gene: TRBJ2-3
v_gene: TRBV29-1
len: 15
d_gene: NA
abundance: NA

CDR3aa: CASGILAGGADTQYF
CDR3nt: TGTGCCAGCGGGATCCTAGCGGGGGGGGCAGATACGCAGTATTTT
j_gene: TRBJ2-3
v_gene: TRBV27
len: 15
d_gene: TRBD2
abundance: NA

CDR3aa: CASSVAQRGDTQYF
CDR3nt: TGTGCCAGCAGCGTAGCGCAGAGGGGGGATACGCAGTATTTT
j_gene: TRBJ2-3
v_gene: TRBV9
len: 14
d_gene: NA
abundance: NA

CDR3aa: CAIRGDGIDNSPLHF
CDR3nt: TGTGCCATCAGGGGGGACGGAATAGATAATTCACCCCTCCACTTT
j_gene: TRBJ1-6
v_gene: TRBV10-3
len: 15
d_gene: NA
abundance: NA

CDR3aa: CSAPAGGQETQYF
CDR3nt: TGCAGTGCGCCGGCGGGGGGGCAAGAGACCCAGTACTTC
j_gene: TRBJ2-5
v_gene: TRBV20-1
len: 13
d_gene: TRBD2
abundance: NA

CDR3aa: CASTLNGDNEQFF
CDR3nt: TGTGCCAGCACGCTAAATGGGGATAATGAGCAGTTCTTC
j_gene: TRBJ2-1
v_gene: TRBV2
len: 13
d_gene: NA
abundance: few

CDR3aa: CASNLGQGYQPQHF
CDR3nt: TGTGCCAGCAACTTAGGACAGGGGTATCAGCCCCAGCATTTT
j_gene: TRBJ1-5
v_gene: TRBV28
len: 14
d_gene: TRBD1
abundance: NA

CDR3aa: CASSVSGQGNYGYTF
CDR3nt: TGTGCCAGCAGCGTAAGTGGGCAGGGTAACTATGGCTACACCTTC
j_gene: TRBJ1-2
v_gene: TRBV9
len: 15
d_gene: NA
abundance: few

CDR3aa: CASSIFSGDYQETQYF
CDR3nt: TGTGCCAGTAGTATCTTTAGCGGGGACTACCAAGAGACCCAGTACTTC
j_gene: TRBJ2-5
v_gene: TRBV19
len: 16
d_gene: TRBD2
abundance: NA

CDR3aa: CASSSKGDEQFF
CDR3nt: TGTGCCAGCAGCAGCAAGGGCGATGAGCAGTTCTTC
j_gene: TRBJ2-1
v_gene: TRBV7-3
len: 12
d_gene: NA
abundance: NA

CDR3aa: CSVTGMDEKLFF
CDR3nt: TGCAGCGTAACAGGGATGGATGAAAAACTGTTTTTT
j_gene: TRBJ1-4
v_gene: TRBV29-1
len: 12
d_gene: NA
abundance: NA

CDR3aa: CASSPSGGPQETQYF
CDR3nt: TGTGCCAGCAGTCCATCTGGCGGCCCACAAGAGACCCAGTACTTC
j_gene: TRBJ2-5
v_gene: TRBV6-6
len: 15
d_gene: NA
abundance: many

CDR3aa: CASSHGSTDTQYF
CDR3nt: TGTGCCAGCAGTCACGGAAGCACAGATACGCAGTATTTT
j_gene: TRBJ2-3
v_gene: TRBV12-3/TRBV12-4
len: 13
d_gene: NA
abundance: NA

CDR3aa: CSAQRLAGGFGEQFF
CDR3nt: TGCAGTGCCCAAAGACTAGCGGGGGGGTTTGGTGAGCAGTTCTTC
j_gene: TRBJ2-1
v_gene: TRBV20-1
len: 15
d_gene: TRBD2
abundance: few

CDR3aa: CASSSDRFQETQYF
CDR3nt: TGTGCCAGCAGTAGTGACAGGTTCCAAGAGACCCAGTACTTC
j_gene: TRBJ2-5
v_gene: TRBV6-5
len: 14
d_gene: NA
abundance: NA

CDR3aa: CASSEIGGSIQETQYF
CDR3nt: TGTGCCAGCAGTGAAATTGGGGGTTCGATCCAAGAGACCCAGTACTTC
j_gene: TRBJ2-5
v_gene: TRBV6-1
len: 16
d_gene: NA
abundance: once

CDR3aa: CASSPRDGSYNEQFF
CDR3nt: TGTGCCAGCAGCCCCCGGGACGGCTCCTACAATGAGCAGTTCTTC
j_gene: TRBJ2-1
v_gene: TRBV6-4
len: 15
d_gene: NA
abundance: NA

CDR3aa: CAISEQASENEQFF
CDR3nt: TGTGCCATCAGTGAGCAGGCAAGTGAGAATGAGCAGTTCTTC
j_gene: TRBJ2-1
v_gene: TRBV10-3
len: 14
d_gene: NA
abundance: NA

CDR3aa: CASSSSRGPVYNEQFF
CDR3nt: TGTGCCAGCAGCTCTTCTAGGGGGCCGGTGTACAATGAGCAGTTCTTC
j_gene: TRBJ2-1
v_gene: TRBV28
len: 16
d_gene: TRBD1
abundance: NA

CDR3aa: CASSLGQPNEQYF
CDR3nt: TGTGCCAGCAGTTTAGGGCAGCCCAACGAGCAGTACTTC
j_gene: TRBJ2-7
v_gene: TRBV28
len: 13
d_gene: NA
abundance: few

CDR3aa: CATKGGYSYEQYF
CDR3nt: TGTGCCACCAAGGGGGGGTACTCCTACGAGCAGTACTTC
j_gene: TRBJ2-7
v_gene: TRBV27
len: 13
d_gene: NA
abundance: few

CDR3aa: CASSLGQGVNGELFF
CDR3nt: TGCGCCAGCAGCCTCGGACAGGGGGTCAACGGGGAGCTGTTTTTT
j_gene: TRBJ2-2
v_gene: TRBV4-1
len: 15
d_gene: TRBD1
abundance: few

CDR3aa: CSVDGLLLPYNEQFF
CDR3nt: TGCAGCGTTGATGGACTGCTCCTTCCCTACAACGAGCAGTTCTTC
j_gene: TRBJ2-1
v_gene: TRBV29-1
len: 15
d_gene: NA
abundance: few

CDR3aa: CASSTLRGVDNQPQHF
CDR3nt: TGTGCCAGTAGTACCCTTCGGGGGGTTGACAATCAGCCCCAGCATTTT
j_gene: TRBJ1-5
v_gene: TRBV19
len: 16
d_gene: NA
abundance: NA

CDR3aa: CSAMDRANYGYTF
CDR3nt: TGCAGTGCTATGGACAGGGCTAACTATGGCTACACCTTC
j_gene: TRBJ1-2
v_gene: TRBV20-1
len: 13
d_gene: TRBD1
abundance: NA

CDR3aa: CSARLDTGELFF
CDR3nt: TGCAGTGCCCGCTTGGACACCGGGGAGCTGTTTTTT
j_gene: TRBJ2-2
v_gene: TRBV20-1
len: 12
d_gene: NA
abundance: few

CDR3aa: CASSPRSRNQGSEKLFF
CDR3nt: TGTGCCAGCAGCCCTCGGAGCAGGAACCAAGGTAGTGAAAAACTGTTTTTT
j_gene: TRBJ1-4
v_gene: TRBV5-5
len: 17
d_gene: NA
abundance: NA

CDR3aa: CASSMNEGNADTQYF
CDR3nt: TGTGCCAGTAGTATGAATGAGGGTAACGCAGATACGCAGTATTTT
j_gene: TRBJ2-3
v_gene: TRBV19
len: 15
d_gene: NA
abundance: few

CDR3aa: CASASSGGPDEQFF
CDR3nt: TGTGCCAGCGCCTCCAGCGGGGGTCCGGATGAGCAGTTCTTC
j_gene: TRBJ2-1
v_gene: TRBV9
len: 14
d_gene: TRBD2
abundance: few

CDR3aa: CASSPGQGITDTQYF
CDR3nt: TGTGCCAGCAGCCCGGGACAGGGGATCACAGATACGCAGTATTTT
j_gene: TRBJ2-3
v_gene: TRBV12-3/TRBV12-4
len: 15
d_gene: TRBD1
abundance: NA

CDR3aa: CASTVLQETQYF
CDR3nt: TGTGCCAGCACGGTGTTGCAAGAGACCCAGTACTTC
j_gene: TRBJ2-5
v_gene: TRBV6-1
len: 12
d_gene: NA
abundance: NA

CDR3aa: CSARKGALNEKLFF
CDR3nt: TGCAGTGCTAGAAAGGGGGCTCTTAATGAAAAACTGTTTTTT
j_gene: TRBJ1-4
v_gene: TRBV20-1
len: 14
d_gene: TRBD1
abundance: NA

CDR3aa: CASSYGTGGAGGGYTF
CDR3nt: TGTGCCAGCAGTTACGGGACAGGGGGCGCGGGGGGTGGCTACACCTTC
j_gene: TRBJ1-2
v_gene: TRBV6-5
len: 16
d_gene: TRBD1
abundance: few

CDR3aa: CASIQGSQQPQHF
CDR3nt: TGTGCCAGCATCCAGGGATCCCAGCAGCCCCAGCATTTT
j_gene: TRBJ1-5
v_gene: TRBV28
len: 13
d_gene: NA
abundance: NA

CDR3aa: CASSSHLTGGGDTQYF
CDR3nt: TGTGCCAGCAGCTCCCATTTAACAGGGGGCGGAGATACGCAGTATTTT
j_gene: TRBJ2-3
v_gene: TRBV7-3
len: 16
d_gene: TRBD1
abundance: NA

CDR3aa: CASSYLAGGLGRDTQYF
CDR3nt: TGTGCCAGCAGCTACCTAGCGGGGGGGCTTGGTCGAGATACGCAGTATTTT
j_gene: TRBJ2-3
v_gene: TRBV5-6
len: 17
d_gene: TRBD2
abundance: few

CDR3aa: CAISPGQGGGTEAFF
CDR3nt: TGTGCCATCAGTCCGGGACAGGGAGGGGGCACTGAAGCTTTCTTT
j_gene: TRBJ1-1
v_gene: TRBV10-3
len: 15
d_gene: TRBD1
abundance: NA

CDR3aa: CASSLTTGAHEQYF
CDR3nt: TGCGCCAGCAGCCTGACGACAGGGGCCCACGAGCAGTACTTC
j_gene: TRBJ2-7
v_gene: TRBV5-1
len: 14
d_gene: TRBD1
abundance: NA

CDR3aa: CASSSGTAHGYTF
CDR3nt: TGTGCCAGCAGCTCCGGGACCGCCCATGGCTACACCTTC
j_gene: TRBJ1-2
v_gene: TRBV7-9
len: 13
d_gene: NA
abundance: few

CDR3aa: CASSATGGELGKLFF
CDR3nt: TGTGCCAGCAGCGCGACAGGGGGGGAATTAGGAAAACTGTTTTTT
j_gene: TRBJ1-4
v_gene: TRBV7-8
len: 15
d_gene: TRBD1
abundance: few

CDR3aa: CASSLSQGHGYTF
CDR3nt: TGTGCCAGCAGTCTATCCCAGGGGCACGGCTACACCTTC
j_gene: TRBJ1-2
v_gene: TRBV12-3/TRBV12-4
len: 13
d_gene: NA
abundance: many

CDR3aa: CASSYSTGFTDTQYF
CDR3nt: TGTGCCAGCAGTTACTCGACCGGGTTCACAGATACGCAGTATTTT
j_gene: TRBJ2-3
v_gene: TRBV6-5
len: 15
d_gene: NA
abundance: NA

CDR3aa: CASSPSTGYNSPLHF
CDR3nt: TGCGCCAGCAGTCCCTCGACAGGGTATAATTCACCCCTCCACTTT
j_gene: TRBJ1-6
v_gene: TRBV5-1
len: 15
d_gene: TRBD1
abundance: NA

CDR3aa: CASSFFGEGRNEQFF
CDR3nt: TGTGCCAGCAGTTTCTTCGGGGAGGGTCGTAATGAGCAGTTCTTC
j_gene: TRBJ2-1
v_gene: TRBV27
len: 15
d_gene: TRBD2
abundance: NA

CDR3aa: CASSQYRSGGPQSTDTQYF
CDR3nt: TGTGCCAGCAGCCAATACAGGTCAGGGGGCCCCCAAAGCACAGATACGCAGTATTTT
j_gene: TRBJ2-3
v_gene: TRBV3-1
len: 19
d_gene: TRBD1
abundance: NA

CDR3aa: CASSPSDRINPPQHF
CDR3nt: TGTGCCAGCAGCCCATCGGACAGGATTAATCCGCCCCAGCATTTT
j_gene: TRBJ1-5
v_gene: TRBV3-1
len: 15
d_gene: TRBD1
abundance: NA

CDR3aa: CASSLEVFTYEQYF
CDR3nt: TGCGCCAGCAGCTTGGAAGTCTTCACCTACGAGCAGTACTTC
j_gene: TRBJ2-7
v_gene: TRBV5-1
len: 14
d_gene: NA
abundance: NA

CDR3aa: CAWSPGGRGEKLFF
CDR3nt: TGTGCCTGGAGCCCTGGGGGGCGAGGTGAAAAACTGTTTTTT
j_gene: TRBJ1-4
v_gene: TRBV30
len: 14
d_gene: NA
abundance: few

CDR3aa: CSAPLAGNTIYF
CDR3nt: TGCAGTGCCCCTTTGGCTGGAAACACCATATATTTT
j_gene: TRBJ1-3
v_gene: TRBV20-1
len: 12
d_gene: NA
abundance: few